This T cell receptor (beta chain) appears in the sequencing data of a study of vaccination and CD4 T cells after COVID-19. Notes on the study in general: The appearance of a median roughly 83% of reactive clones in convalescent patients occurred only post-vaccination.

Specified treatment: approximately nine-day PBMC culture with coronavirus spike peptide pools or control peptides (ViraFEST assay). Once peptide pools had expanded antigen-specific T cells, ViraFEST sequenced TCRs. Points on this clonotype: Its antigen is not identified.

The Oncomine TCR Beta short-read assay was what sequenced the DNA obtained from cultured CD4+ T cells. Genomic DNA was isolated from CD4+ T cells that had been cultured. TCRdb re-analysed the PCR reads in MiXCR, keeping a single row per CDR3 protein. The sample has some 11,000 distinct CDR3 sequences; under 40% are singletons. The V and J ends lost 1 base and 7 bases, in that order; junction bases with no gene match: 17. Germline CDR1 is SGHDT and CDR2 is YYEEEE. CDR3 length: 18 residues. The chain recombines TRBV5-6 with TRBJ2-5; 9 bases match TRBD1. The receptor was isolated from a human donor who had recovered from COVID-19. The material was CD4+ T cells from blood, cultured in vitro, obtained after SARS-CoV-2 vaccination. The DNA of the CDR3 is TGTGCCAGCAGCTTGATGGGGACAGGGCGAGCAATTAGGACGACCCAGTACTTC. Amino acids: CASSLMGTGRAIRTTQYF.